These 15 T cell receptor beta chains were all obtained from the same sample, sequenced in a study of breast tumors, draining lymph nodes, adjacent tissues. Breast cancer patients provided tissue from their axillary draining lymph nodes. TCRdb ran MiXCR on the multiplex PCR reads and lists one entry per CDR3 protein. Among 150,000 to 200,000 distinct CDR3 sequences listed, 33% were seen once. Source material: axillary lymph node tissue. These TCRs come from a female donor with breast cancer. Some clones in this sample may be carry-over from other donors' samples.

For this clonotype: One end of the junction varies from germline; a read error may be responsible. The DNA of the CDR3 is TGCGCCAGCAGCTCAGTTTGGGGGAGAGTTGGAGATACGCAGTATTTT. Protein sequence: CASSSVWGRVGDTQYF. V and J are TRBV7-2 and TRBJ2-3; D is perhaps TRBD1 or TRBD2 (5 bases each). This CDR3 has 16 amino acids. From germline, CDR1 is SGHTA and CDR2 FQGNSA. Together with reference TRBV7-2 and TRBJ2-3, the CDR3 gives the full variable domain: GAGVSQSPSNKVTEKGKDVELRCDPISGHTALYWYRQSLGQGLEFLIYFQGNSAPDKSGLPSDRFSAERTGGSVSTLTIQRTQQEDSAVYLCASSSVWGRVGDTQYFGPGTRLTVL.

The rearrangement joins TRBV25-1 to TRBJ2-5; TRBD2 is a possible D gene (5 bases). Germline V gene sequence: CDR1 MGHDK, CDR2 SYGVNS. With 8 bases removed from V and 2 bases from J, the gap between germline ends came to 9 bases. The CDR3 sequence is 12 residues long. The CDR3 spells CASGRRQETQYF. CDR3 bases: TGTGCCAGCGGAAGGAGGCAAGAGACCCAGTACTTC.

This clonotype has at least ten counts. This sequence joins TRBV3-1 and TRBJ1-5; 7 nucleotides match TRBD1. The CDR3 spans 14 residues. V shed 3 bases and J 3 bases; nucleotides not matched to a gene: 2. Germline V gives CDR1 LGHDT, CDR2 YNNKEL (reference sequence). This CDR3 reads CASSQGQINQPQHF. DNA of the CDR3: TGTGCCAGCAGCCAGGGACAGATCAATCAGCCCCAGCATTTT.

This clonotype was counted at least ten times. The genes are TRBV5-6 and TRBJ1-2; no reliable D call. Deletions cut 0 bases from V and 4 bases from J, with 4 bases between. The germline gives CDR1 SGHDT, CDR2 YYEEEE. This CDR3 has 12 residues. The CDR3 is CASSLGSYGYTF. DNA of the CDR3: TGTGCCAGCAGCTTGGGAAGCTATGGCTACACCTTC.

This clonotype was picked up many times. V gene TRBV11-3 combines with J gene TRBJ2-5, with TRBD2 matching 9 bases. From germline, CDR1 is SGHNT and CDR2 YENEEA. CDR3 length: 14 amino acids. V trimming: 5 bases; J trimming: 5 bases; junction bases outside the gene matches: 6. The CDR3 bases are TGTGCCAGCAGCGGGGGACTAGCTTGGGAGACCCAGTACTTC. Encoded protein: CASSGGLAWETQYF.

This clonotype has ten or more counts. V usage is TRBV12-3 or TRBV12-4 and J usage is TRBJ2-1; D is perhaps TRBD2 (7 bases). The CDR3 runs to 15 residues. V lost 3 bases and J 4 bases, leaving 13 bases between the germline ends. The CDR3 DNA sequence: TGTGCCAGCAGTTTCGCCGGGGGGCCGTACAATGAGCAGTTCTTC. Translated: CASSFAGGPYNEQFF.

The V call is TRBV5-6, the J call TRBJ2-3; the match to TRBD2 covers 9 bases. The trim removed 0 bases at V and 2 bases at J, leaving 7 bases unmatched. From germline, CDR1 is SGHDT and CDR2 YYEEEE. CDR3 size: 17 residues. Here the CDR3 DNA reads TGTGCCAGCAGCTTGGGTGTGCTAGCGGGAACCACAGATACGCAGTATTTT. Amino acids: CASSLGVLAGTTDTQYF.

This clonotype was detected many times. The chain uses TRBV7-9 and TRBJ1-2; TRBD1 is a possible D gene (6 bases). Trimming removed 5 bases from V and 5 bases from J, with 21 bases in between. The CDR3 is 16 amino acids. The germline CDR1 and CDR2 sequences are SEHNR and FQNEAQ (reference sequence). In nucleotides, the CDR3 is TGTGCCAGCAGCCCGGAGAGGGCCAGGGACATTTATGGCTACACCTTC. It translates to CASSPERARDIYGYTF.

This clonotype has a count of ten or more. This chain uses TRBV20-1 with TRBJ2-1; 8 bases are shared with TRBD2. CDR3 length: 15 residues. V shed 0 bases and J 4 bases; nucleotides not matched to a gene: 5. The germline V gene has CDR1 DFQATT and CDR2 SNEGSKA (reference sequence). The CDR3 region has the DNA TGCAGTGCTAGAGATGTGCGGGGGGCTTACAATGAGCAGTTCTTC. Amino acids: CSARDVRGAYNEQFF.

This chain uses TRBV19 with TRBJ1-4; 8 nucleotides match TRBD1. The germline V gene encodes CDR1 LNHDA and CDR2 SQIVND (reference sequence). The CDR3 loop spans 14 amino acids. V dropped 8 bases and J dropped 4; count of bases not matched to a gene: 6. CDR3: CASHTGQVNEKLFF. The CDR3 nucleotides are TGTGCCAGTCATACGGGACAGGTTAATGAAAAACTGTTTTTT.

In this sample, this clonotype turned up many times. Written as DNA, the CDR3 is TGTGCCATCAGTGAGTCGAATGGGGTCGATACGCAGTATTTT. It is translated as CAISESNGVDTQYF. The chain carries TRBV10-3 and TRBJ2-3, with D uncertain. The germline V gene encodes CDR1 ENHRY and CDR2 SYGVKD. V was cut by 0 bases and J by 6 bases, with 10 bases left in between. The CDR3 is 14 amino acids.

A word on this clonotype: The junction shows a germline mismatch at one end, possibly a read error. The chain joins TRBV20-1 to TRBJ1-2, with a possible D match to TRBD1 (6 bases). Germline V gives CDR1 DFQATT, CDR2 SNEGSKA (reference sequence). The CDR3 spans 15 residues. Here the CDR3 reads CSAREVDRSTYGYAF. CDR3 nucleotides: TGCAGTGCTAGAGAAGTTGACAGGAGCACCTATGGCTACGCCTTC.

This clonotype showed up many times. The gene calls are TRBV7-6 and TRBJ2-1, with D hard to call. Germline values: CDR1 SGHVS, CDR2 FNYEAQ. V lost 2 bases and J 2 bases, leaving 7 bases between the germline ends. This CDR3 region has 14 residues. This CDR3 reads CASSLKTAYNEQFF. The CDR3, as DNA: TGTGCCAGCAGCTTAAAGACCGCCTACAATGAGCAGTTCTTC.

At least ten counts were recorded for this clonotype. This chain uses TRBV7-8 with TRBJ1-2, with 9 nucleotides matching TRBD1. V lost 6 bases, J lost 2 bases, and 7 bases stayed unmatched. The V gene's germline CDR1 is SGHVS and CDR2 FQNEAQ. This CDR3 spans 15 amino acids. This CDR3 is CASRLGGQGNYGYTF. The DNA of the CDR3 is TGTGCCAGCAGACTAGGCGGACAGGGGAACTATGGCTACACCTTC.

For this clonotype: Because it lacks the conserved phenylalanine or tryptophan at the end, this CDR3 is likely a read error. The limits of the CDR3 on the DNA are not certain, so only TCRdb's listed CDR3 is given. CDR3 protein: CATSDGTFSTRGI. The chain employs TRBV24-1 and TRBJ2-3; TRBD2, the table's D call, was not compared with the DNA. CDR1 and CDR2 from the germline V gene are KGHDR and SFDVKD. The CDR3 length equals 13 residues, ends included.